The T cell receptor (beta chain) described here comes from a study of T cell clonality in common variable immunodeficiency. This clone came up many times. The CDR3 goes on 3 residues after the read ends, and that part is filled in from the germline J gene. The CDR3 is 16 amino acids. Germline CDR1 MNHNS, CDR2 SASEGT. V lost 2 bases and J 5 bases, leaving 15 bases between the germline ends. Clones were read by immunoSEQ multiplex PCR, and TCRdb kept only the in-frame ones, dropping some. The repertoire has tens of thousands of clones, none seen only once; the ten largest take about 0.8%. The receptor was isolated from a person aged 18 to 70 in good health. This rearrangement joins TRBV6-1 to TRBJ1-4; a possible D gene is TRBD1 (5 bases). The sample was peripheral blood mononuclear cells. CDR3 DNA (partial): TGTGCCAGCAGTGAAAGTATGGTGGCAGGGAATGAAAAA. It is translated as CASSESMVAGNEK. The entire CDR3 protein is CASSESMVAGNEKLFF.